Following are 7 T cell receptor delta chains from one sample sequenced in a study of γδ T cells in repeated Plasmodium falciparum infection. Gammadelta T cells were flow-sorted from PBMC into Vgamma9/Vdelta2+ and Vdelta2-negative populations for bulk analysis. TCRdb re-processed the multiplex PCR reads using CATT. This sample has roughly 93,000 delta-chain clones, with more than 1.4% found just once. The specimen was gamma-delta T cells from blood. These receptors came from a pool of human donors (malaria-infected and uninfected, not separated).

About this clone itself: TCRdb's protein for this DNA is that of a much larger clone and differs from the translation at residue 17, likely a read error; the protein shown is the DNA translation. The V call is TRDV1, the J call TRDJ1; 13 bases agree with TRDD3. Germline CDR1 is TSWWSYY and CDR2 is QGS. V was pared by 4 bases and J by 4 bases, with 24 bases of the junction left unmatched. The CDR3 runs to 22 residues. The CDR3 loop reads CALGVPFLSISYWGIRIDKLIF. The CDR3 DNA reads as TGTGCTCTTGGGGTACCCTTCCTCTCGATCAGTTACTGGGGGATACGGATCGATAAACTCATCTTT.

As to this clone: A far larger clone is one base from this, pointing to a likely read error. Other nucleotide sequences in the sample specify the same CDR3. The chain recombines TRDV1 with TRDJ1; 7 bases agree with TRDD3. This CDR3 region has 17 residues. CDR1 and CDR2 from the germline V gene are TSWWSYY and QGS. The CDR3 DNA follows: TGTGCTCTTGGGGAAACGACGTGGATACGCGACAGCGATAAACTCATCTTC. Encoded protein: CALGETTWIRDSDKLIF.

In regard to this clone: The TCRdb protein, from a much larger clone, departs from this DNA's translation at residue 7, likely by read error; the protein shown derives from the DNA. The genes are TRDV1 and TRDJ1, with TRDD2 as a possible D gene (6 bases). TCRdb is silent on the J gene; assignment here came from matching the DNA to germline. CDR1 is TSWWSYY and CDR2 is QGS in the germline V gene. The CDR3 totals 18 residues. CDR3 nucleotide sequence: TGTGCTATTGGGGAAGTCCTCCTACGTCCGGGGGGGCTTCTTAAACTCATCTTT. It translates to CAIGEVLLRPGGLLKLIF.

As to this clone: A far larger clone is just one base off, so this is likely a read error. Other DNA sequences in the same sample also yield this CDR3. This rearrangement joins TRDV2 to TRDJ2; the match to TRDD3 covers 13 bases. The J gene, absent from TCRdb, was called here by matching the DNA to germline. Germline V gene sequence: CDR1 GEAIGNYY, CDR2 EKD. V dropped 3 bases and J dropped 5; count of bases not matched to a gene: 17. The CDR3 is 20 amino acids. CDR3 nucleotide sequence: TGTGCCTGTGACCCTGTATATCCAAGTACTGGGGGATACGGCACAGCACAACTCTTCTTT. Protein: CACDPVYPSTGGYGTAQLFF.

This clone was counted many times. The TCRdb protein comes from a much larger clone and disagrees with this DNA's translation at residue 7, likely due to a read error; the protein given here is derived from the DNA. The V call is TRDV2, the J call TRDJ1; 7 nucleotides line up with TRDD3. V trimming: 0 bases; J trimming: 6 bases; junction bases outside the gene matches: 9. Germline V gene sequence: CDR1 GEAIGNYY, CDR2 EKD. The length of the CDR3 is 15 residues. The DNA of the CDR3 is TGTGCCTGTGACACCCTTGATGTGGGGGACCATAAACTCATCTTT. The encoded protein is CACDTLDVGDHKLIF.

This clone was observed many times. The CDR3, as DNA: TGTGCTCTTGGGGAACCCTCCTGGGGGGCCCCCACCGATAAACTCATCTTT. Its protein is CALGEPSWGAPTDKLIF. V gene TRDV1 combines with J gene TRDJ1; TRDD3 agrees at 7 bases. The J gene is not listed in TCRdb, so it was assigned here from a DNA match to germline. Unmatched junction bases numbered 9, after V lost 1 base and J lost 1 base. CDR3 size: 17 residues. CDR1 is TSWWSYY, CDR2 QGS, per germline.

This clone was observed a few times. With a far larger clone one base away, a read error is the likely cause. This specimen includes other DNA sequences encoding the same CDR3. The rearrangement uses TRDV1 and TRDJ1; unclear D gene. Trimming removed 2 bases from V and 8 bases from J, with 12 bases in between. The germline V gene encodes CDR1 TSWWSYY and CDR2 QGS. The CDR3 is 13 residues long. CDR3 loop: CALGEVIHDKLIF. The CDR3 bases are TGTGCTCTTGGGGAAGTAATTCACGACAAACTCATCTTT.